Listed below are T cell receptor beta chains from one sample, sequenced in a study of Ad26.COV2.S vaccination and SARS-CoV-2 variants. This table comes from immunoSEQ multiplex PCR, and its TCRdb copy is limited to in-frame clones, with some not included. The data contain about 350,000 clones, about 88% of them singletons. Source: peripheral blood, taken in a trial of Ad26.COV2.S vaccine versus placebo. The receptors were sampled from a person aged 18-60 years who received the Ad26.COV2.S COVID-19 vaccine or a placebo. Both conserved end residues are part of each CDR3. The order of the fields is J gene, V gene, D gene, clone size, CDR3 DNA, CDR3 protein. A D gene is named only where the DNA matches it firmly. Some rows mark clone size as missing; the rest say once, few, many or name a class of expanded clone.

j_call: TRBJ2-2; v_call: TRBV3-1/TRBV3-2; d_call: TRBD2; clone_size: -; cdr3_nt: TGTGCCAGCAGCAACCGGACTAGCGGGAGAAACACCGGGGAGCTGTTTTTT; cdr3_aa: CASSNRTSGRNTGELFF
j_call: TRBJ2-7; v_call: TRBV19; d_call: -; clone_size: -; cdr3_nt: TGTGCCAGTAGTATCGAGGTACCCTACGAGCAGTACTTC; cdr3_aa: CASSIEVPYEQYF
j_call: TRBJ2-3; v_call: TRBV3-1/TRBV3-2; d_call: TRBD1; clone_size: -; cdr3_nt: TGTGCCAGCAGCCAAGGGACAGGGACCGGGAATACGCAGTATTTT; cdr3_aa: CASSQGTGTGNTQYF
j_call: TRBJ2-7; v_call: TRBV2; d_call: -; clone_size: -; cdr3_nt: TGTGCCAGCATTACAGGGCCCGGGAGCTACGAGCAGTACTTC; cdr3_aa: CASITGPGSYEQYF
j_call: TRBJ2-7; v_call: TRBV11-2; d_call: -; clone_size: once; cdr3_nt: TGTGCCAGCAGTTCGAGCTATCGTTTCGAGCAGTACTTC; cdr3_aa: CASSSSYRFEQYF
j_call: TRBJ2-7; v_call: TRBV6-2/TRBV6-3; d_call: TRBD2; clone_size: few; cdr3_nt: TGTGCCAGCAGTTCGGGACTAGCGGGAAACTACGAGCAGTACTTC; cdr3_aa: CASSSGLAGNYEQYF
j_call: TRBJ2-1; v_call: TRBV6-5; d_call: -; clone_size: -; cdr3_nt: TGTGCCAGCAGTTTGTCACTAGTAGGGTCCAATGAGCAGTTCTTC; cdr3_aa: CASSLSLVGSNEQFF
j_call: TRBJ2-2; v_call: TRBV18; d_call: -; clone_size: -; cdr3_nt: TGTGCCAGCCAAGAGAAAACGTTGACCGGGGAGCTGTTTTTT; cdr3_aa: CASQEKTLTGELFF
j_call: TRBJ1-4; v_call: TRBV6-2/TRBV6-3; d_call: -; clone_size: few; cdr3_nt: TGTGCCAGCAGCCCAATCGGTGTGGTGGAAAAACTGTTTTTT; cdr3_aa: CASSPIGVVEKLFF
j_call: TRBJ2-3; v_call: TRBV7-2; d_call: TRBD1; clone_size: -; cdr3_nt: TGTGCCAGCAGCTTAGGCCAAGGGACAGGGGGCACAGATACGCAGTATTTT; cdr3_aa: CASSLGQGTGGTDTQYF
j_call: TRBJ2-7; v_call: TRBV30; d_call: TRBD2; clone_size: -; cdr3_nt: TGTGCCTGGAGTATAACTAGCGGGACCCAATACGAGCAGTACTTC; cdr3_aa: CAWSITSGTQYEQYF
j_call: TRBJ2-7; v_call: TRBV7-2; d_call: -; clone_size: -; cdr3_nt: TGTGCCAGCAGCTTATACGGATCCGGCAGGTCGAACTACGAGCAGTACTTC; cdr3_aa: CASSLYGSGRSNYEQYF
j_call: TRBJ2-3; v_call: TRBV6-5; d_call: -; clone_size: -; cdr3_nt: TGTGCCAGCAGTTACTCCGGCGGGGTCACAGATACGCAGTATTTT; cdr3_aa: CASSYSGGVTDTQYF
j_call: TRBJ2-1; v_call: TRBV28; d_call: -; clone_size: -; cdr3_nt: TGTGCCAGCAGCGCGACAGATTACAATGAGCAGTTCTTC; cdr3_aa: CASSATDYNEQFF
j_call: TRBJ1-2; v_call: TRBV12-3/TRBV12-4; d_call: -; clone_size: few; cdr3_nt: TGTGCCAGCAGTTTATTGGGACTCTATGGCTACACCTTC; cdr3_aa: CASSLLGLYGYTF
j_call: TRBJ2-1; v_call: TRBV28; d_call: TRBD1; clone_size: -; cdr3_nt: TGTGCCAGCAGTCTCCGACAGGGAAGGAATGAGCAGTTCTTC; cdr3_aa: CASSLRQGRNEQFF
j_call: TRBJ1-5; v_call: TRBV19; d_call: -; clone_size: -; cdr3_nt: TGTGCCAGTAGTCCGATGGGAGGGGATCAGCCCCAGCATTTT; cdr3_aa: CASSPMGGDQPQHF
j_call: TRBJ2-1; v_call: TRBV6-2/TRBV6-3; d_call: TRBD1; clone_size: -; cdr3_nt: TGTGCCAGCAGCCACAGGGGCCCCTACAATGAGCAGTTCTTC; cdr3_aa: CASSHRGPYNEQFF
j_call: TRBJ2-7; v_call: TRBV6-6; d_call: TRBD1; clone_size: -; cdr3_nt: TGTGCCAGCAGTTACTCGGCGCAGGGGGTCGAGCAGTACTTC; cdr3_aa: CASSYSAQGVEQYF
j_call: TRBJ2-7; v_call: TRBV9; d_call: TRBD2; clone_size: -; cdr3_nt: TGTGCCAGCAGCGTGACTAGCGGGGGGGCTTACGAGCAGTACTTC; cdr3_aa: CASSVTSGGAYEQYF
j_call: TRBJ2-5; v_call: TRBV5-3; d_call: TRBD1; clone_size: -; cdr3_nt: TGTGCCAGAAGGTCCGGGACAGAAGAGACCCAGTACTTC; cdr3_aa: CARRSGTEETQYF
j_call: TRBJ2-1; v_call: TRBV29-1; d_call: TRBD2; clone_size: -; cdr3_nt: TGCAGCGTTGATCGAGCGGGAGTTCTCTCGGCTGAGCAGTTCTTC; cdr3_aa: CSVDRAGVLSAEQFF
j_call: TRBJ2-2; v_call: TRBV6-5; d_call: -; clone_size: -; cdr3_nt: TGTGCCAGCAGTTTTTCCCCCGGGGAGCTGTTTTTT; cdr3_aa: CASSFSPGELFF
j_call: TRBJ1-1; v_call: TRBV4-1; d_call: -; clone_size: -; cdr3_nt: TGCGCCAGCAGCCAAGAGAAACCGGGTCGCACTGAAGCTTTCTTT; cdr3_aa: CASSQEKPGRTEAFF
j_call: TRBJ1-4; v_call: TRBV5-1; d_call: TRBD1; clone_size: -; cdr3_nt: TGCGCCAGCAGACCAGGGGGCGCTGGAGAAAAACTGTTTTTT; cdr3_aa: CASRPGGAGEKLFF
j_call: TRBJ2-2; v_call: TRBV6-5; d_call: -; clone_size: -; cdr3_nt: TGTGCCAGCAGTTACTCATACGCGAACACCGGGGAGCTGTTTTTT; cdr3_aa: CASSYSYANTGELFF
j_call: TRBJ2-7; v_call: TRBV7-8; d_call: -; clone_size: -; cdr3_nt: TGTGCCAGCAGCCCGGACTGGCGGGGCGAGCAGTACTTC; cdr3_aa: CASSPDWRGEQYF
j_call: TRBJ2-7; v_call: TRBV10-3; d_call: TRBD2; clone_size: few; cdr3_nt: TGTGCCATCAGTGAGCCCGGACTAGGAAAGGCCTACGAGCAGTACTTC; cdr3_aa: CAISEPGLGKAYEQYF
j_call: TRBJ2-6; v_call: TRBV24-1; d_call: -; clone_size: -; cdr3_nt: TGTGCCACCAGCCCGGGTCCCCTGGCTTTC; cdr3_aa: CATSPGPLAF
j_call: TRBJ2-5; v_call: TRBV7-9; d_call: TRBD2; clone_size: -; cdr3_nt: TGTGCCAGCAGCTCACAATTAGCGGGAGTCGAGACCCAGTACTTC; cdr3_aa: CASSSQLAGVETQYF
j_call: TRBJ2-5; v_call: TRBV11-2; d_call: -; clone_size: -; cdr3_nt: TGTGCCAGCAGCTCCTTGGGCCGGGGGGCGGTTGAGACCCAGTACTTC; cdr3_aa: CASSSLGRGAVETQYF
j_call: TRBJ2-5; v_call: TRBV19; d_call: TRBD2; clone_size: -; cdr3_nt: TGTGCCAGTAGTATTCGCGCACTAGCGGGAGTGAGTGAGACCCAGTACTTC; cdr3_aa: CASSIRALAGVSETQYF
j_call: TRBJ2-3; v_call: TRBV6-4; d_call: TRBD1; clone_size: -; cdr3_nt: TGTGCCAGCAGTATTGGACAGGGGACAGATACGCAGTATTTT; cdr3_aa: CASSIGQGTDTQYF
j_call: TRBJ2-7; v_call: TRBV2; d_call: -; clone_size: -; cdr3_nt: TGTGCCAGCAGTTTGCGGTACGAGCAGTACTTC; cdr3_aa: CASSLRYEQYF
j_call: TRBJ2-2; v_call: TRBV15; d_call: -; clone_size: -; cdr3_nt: TGTGCCACCAGGCGCGACCTGGAGGTTGCCGGGGAGCTGTTTTTT; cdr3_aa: CATRRDLEVAGELFF
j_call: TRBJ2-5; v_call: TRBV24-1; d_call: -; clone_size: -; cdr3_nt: TGTGCCACCAGTGATCCCCGGGACTCATGGGTCGAGACCCAGTACTTC; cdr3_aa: CATSDPRDSWVETQYF
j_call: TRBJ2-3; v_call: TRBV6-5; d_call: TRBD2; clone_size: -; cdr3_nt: TGTGCCAGCAGTCCCCCGGGACTAGCCACGCAGTATTTT; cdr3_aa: CASSPPGLATQYF
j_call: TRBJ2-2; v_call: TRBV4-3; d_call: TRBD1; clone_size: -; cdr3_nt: TGCGCCAGCATGACAGGGGTAGCCACCGGGGAGCTGTTTTTT; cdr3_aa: CASMTGVATGELFF
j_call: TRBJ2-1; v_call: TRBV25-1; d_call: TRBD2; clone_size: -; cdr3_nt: TGTGCCAGCAGTGAACCCGGGACTAGCGGGAGAGGGGAGCAGTTCTTC; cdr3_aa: CASSEPGTSGRGEQFF
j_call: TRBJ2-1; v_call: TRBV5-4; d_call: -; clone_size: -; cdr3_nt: TGTGCCAGCAGCTTGGTCGCGAGAGAGCAGTTCTTC; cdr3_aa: CASSLVAREQFF
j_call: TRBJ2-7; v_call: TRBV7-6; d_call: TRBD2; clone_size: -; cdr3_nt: TGTGCCAGCAGCTTAGGGTCGCTAGCGGGGGGGCTCTACGAGCAGTACTTC; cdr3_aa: CASSLGSLAGGLYEQYF
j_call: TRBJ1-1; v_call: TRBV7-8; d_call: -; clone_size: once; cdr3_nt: TGTGCCAGCAGCCGAGGAGGGGCGTTGAACACTGAAGCTTTCTTT; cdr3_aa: CASSRGGALNTEAFF
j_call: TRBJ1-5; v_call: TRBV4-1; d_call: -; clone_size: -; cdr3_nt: TGCGCCAGCAGCCAAGATGGGTCCGGGCCCCAGCATTTT; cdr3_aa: CASSQDGSGPQHF
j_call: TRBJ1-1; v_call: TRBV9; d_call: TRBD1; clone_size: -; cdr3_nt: TGTGCCAGCAGCGTAGGGACAGGGGGAGAGATGAACACTGAAGCTTTCTTT; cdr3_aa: CASSVGTGGEMNTEAFF
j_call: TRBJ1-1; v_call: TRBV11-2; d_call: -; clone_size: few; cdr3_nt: TGTGCCAGCAGCTTAGAGATCGCGGCCCTCGTGGCTTTCTTT; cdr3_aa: CASSLEIAALVAFF
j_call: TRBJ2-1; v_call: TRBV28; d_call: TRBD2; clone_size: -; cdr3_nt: TGTGCCAGCTGCTGGGCTAGCGGGAATGAGCAGTTCTTC; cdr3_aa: CASCWASGNEQFF
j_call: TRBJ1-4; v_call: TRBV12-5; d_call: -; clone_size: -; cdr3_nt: TGTGCTAGTGGTCCCCAGGGGCTGAGTAATGAAAAACTGTTTTTT; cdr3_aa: CASGPQGLSNEKLFF
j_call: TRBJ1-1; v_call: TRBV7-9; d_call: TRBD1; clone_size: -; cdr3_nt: TGTGCCAGCAGCGGGGGACAGGGTTTGTGGGCTTTCTTT; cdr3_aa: CASSGGQGLWAFF